One sample yielded the 31 T cell receptor beta chains listed below, sequenced in a study of cytomegalovirus exposure and HLA in healthy donors. Primers: 60 Vbeta forward and 13 Jbeta reverse. Generated by immunoSEQ multiplex PCR, the TCRdb table keeps only in-frame clones and is missing some. In the table there are over 90,000 clones, around 72% of which are singletons. Source material: PBMCs. All receptors derive from a man aged 35-49 years in good health and CMV-seronegative.

V usage is TRBV7-9 and J usage is TRBJ2-3; D remains ambiguous. This CDR3 is 12 amino acids long. Trimming removed 5 bases at V and 5 bases at J, with 8 bases between. The germline V gene has CDR1 SEHNR and CDR2 FQNEAQ (reference sequence). The chain's CDR3 is CASSLSEDTQYF. The DNA for the CDR3 is TGTGCCAGCAGCCTTTCAGAAGATACGCAGTATTTT. Complete variable domain (other parts from reference TRBV7-9 and TRBJ2-3): DTGVSQNPRHKITKRGQNVTFRCDPISEHNRLYWYRQTLGQGPEFLTYFQNEAQLEKSRLLSDRFSAERPKGSFSTLEIQRTEQGDSAMYLCASSLSEDTQYFGPGTRLTVL.

This clone occurred once. J is TRBJ2-3 and V is TRBV5-4; 9 bases align to TRBD1. V dropped 0 bases and J dropped 1; count of bases not matched to a gene: 6. Looked up from germline, CDR1 is SGHNT and CDR2 is YYREEE (reference sequence). There are 17 residues in the CDR3. The CDR3 DNA reads as TGTGCCAGCAGCTTGGGACAGGGGGGTGGCGGCACAGATACGCAGTATTTT. It translates to CASSLGQGGGGTDTQYF. The full variable domain, rest sourced from reference TRBV5-4 and TRBJ2-3, is ETGVTQSPTHLIKTRGQQVTLRCSSQSGHNTVSWYQQALGQGPQFIFQYYREEENGRGNFPPRFSGLQFPNYSSELNVNALELDDSALYLCASSLGQGGGGTDTQYFGPGTRLTVL.

The rearrangement links TRBV21-1 to TRBJ2-3; the listed D gene, TRBD2, was not tested against the DNA. TRBV21-1 is marked as a pseudogene. This CDR3 has 17 amino acids. The DNA of the CDR3 is TGTGCCAGCAGCAAAACGGGACGGGGGGGCTCCGCAGATACGCAGTATTTT. It codes for CASSKTGRGGSADTQYF.

This chain uses TRBV5-1 with TRBJ2-2, with 7 bases lining up with TRBD2. The V segment lost 5 bases and the J segment 5 bases; nucleotides outside the gene matches: 3. The V gene's germline CDR1 is SGHRS and CDR2 YFSETQ. This CDR3 is built from 13 residues. The CDR3 loop reads CASSREVTGELFF. CDR3 DNA sequence: TGCGCCAGCAGTCGGGAGGTTACCGGGGAGCTGTTTTTT.

A single count supports this clone. The chain combines TRBV6-6 with TRBJ2-5; 9 nucleotides match TRBD1. CDR3 size: 13 residues. Germline V CDR1 and CDR2: MNHNY, SVGAGI (reference sequence). The ends lost 7 bases at V and 5 bases at J; junction bases unmatched: 5. The CDR3 coding sequence is TGTGCCAGCACCCGACAGGGGGGGGAGACCCAGTACTTC. Translation: CASTRQGGETQYF.

This clone was detected a few times. The genes are TRBV4-2 and TRBJ2-3; TRBD1 is a possible D gene (6 bases). The V gene's germline CDR1 is LGHNA and CDR2 YNFKEQ. The CDR3 consists of 17 residues. V was trimmed by 0 bases and J by 5 bases, leaving 18 bases between them. The CDR3 loop is CASSQDVSGEGGDTQYF. The CDR3 bases are TGTGCCAGCAGCCAAGATGTCTCAGGGGAAGGGGGAGATACGCAGTATTTT.

The chain employs TRBV5-1 and TRBJ1-5, with 11 bases aligning to TRBD1. Germline V gene data show CDR1 as SGHRS and CDR2 as YFSETQ. The CDR3 totals 15 residues. Trimming cost V 4 bases and J 3 bases; bases outside gene matches: 3. DNA for the CDR3: TGCGCCAGCAGCCAGGGACAGGGGGACAATCAGCCCCAGCATTTT. Encoded protein: CASSQGQGDNQPQHF.

The chain links TRBV6-5 to TRBJ1-6; 11 bases line up with TRBD1. The CDR3 covers 16 residues. Germline values: CDR1 MNHEY, CDR2 SVGAGI. V was pared by 2 bases and J by 6 bases, with 3 bases of the junction left unmatched. The CDR3 spells CASSYQGQGANSPLHF. The CDR3 region has the DNA TGTGCCAGCAGTTACCAAGGACAGGGGGCTAATTCACCCCTCCACTTT.

V is TRBV6-6 and J is TRBJ1-3; 11 bases map to TRBD1. The CDR3 runs 15 residues. Germline V gives CDR1 MNHNY, CDR2 SVGAGI (reference sequence). The V and J ends lost 2 bases and 8 bases, in that order; junction bases with no gene match: 5. The CDR3 sequence: CASSYAGQGVYTIYF. DNA for the CDR3: TGTGCCAGCAGTTACGCGGGACAGGGGGTATACACCATATATTTT.

The chain links TRBV2 to TRBJ1-2; D is perhaps TRBD1 (6 bases). Germline CDR1 is SNHLY and CDR2 is FYNNEI. The V end lost 2 bases, the J end lost 8 bases, and 9 bases lay between the germline ends. This CDR3 spans 12 amino acids. Here the CDR3 reads CASSESGVGYTF. The CDR3 DNA reads TGTGCCAGCAGTGAATCAGGGGTGGGCTACACCTTC.

The genes are TRBV29-1 and TRBJ2-3; D gene uncertain. The CDR3 extends over 11 amino acids. The germline CDR1 and CDR2 sequences are SQVTM and ANQGSEA. The germline V and J ends were trimmed by 7 bases and 1 base, with 6 bases remaining between them. CDR3 DNA sequence: TGCAGCGGGCTGGGCACAGATACGCAGTATTTT. Its protein product is CSGLGTDTQYF.

This chain connects TRBV5-4 to TRBJ2-1, with D unclear. Between the trimmed V and J ends, which lost 4 bases and 9 bases, there was a span of 8 bases. The CDR3 runs 11 residues. Germline assignment: CDR1 SGHNT and CDR2 YYREEE (reference sequence). In DNA, the CDR3 is TGTGCCAGCAGCCTGGACGGTGAGCAGTTCTTC. Its protein product is CASSLDGEQFF.

V and J are TRBV27 and TRBJ2-7; 11 bases align to TRBD2. Germline-derived CDR1 and CDR2 are MNHEY and SMNVEV (reference sequence). J was trimmed by 7 bases and V by 0 bases; bases with no gene match: 8. This CDR3 is 16 amino acids long. Here the CDR3 reads CASSLSLAGGPREQYF. The CDR3 coding sequence is TGTGCCAGCAGTTTATCTTTAGCGGGGGGGCCGCGAGAGCAGTACTTC.

This chain links TRBV5-1 with TRBJ1-1; D might be TRBD1 (6 bases). The V end was cut by 3 bases, the J end by 3 bases, with 12 bases between. The CDR3 runs to 14 residues. CDR1 is SGHRS and CDR2 is YFSETQ in the germline V gene. In DNA form, the CDR3 reads TGCGCCAGCAGCTCAGGGGACCTAGACACTGAAGCTTTCTTT. This encodes CASSSGDLDTEAFF.

The V and J genes are TRBV7-2 and TRBJ1-6; weak D call: TRBD1 (5 bases). V dropped 4 bases and J dropped 10 bases, with 17 bases sitting between them. Germline assignment: CDR1 SGHTA and CDR2 FQGNSA. CDR3 length equals 15 residues. This chain's CDR3 is CASSSTGGSGSPLHF. DNA of the CDR3: TGTGCCAGCAGCTCCACCGGGGGTTCAGGATCACCCCTCCACTTT.

The V and J genes are TRBV19 and TRBJ2-2; D gene unclear. The V and J ends lost 5 bases and 1 base respectively, with 11 bases between them. This CDR3 has 15 residues. Germline CDR1 and CDR2: LNHDA and SQIVND (reference sequence). As DNA, the CDR3 is TGTGCCAGTAGTGCCCGGAGAGGGAACACCGGGGAGCTGTTTTTT. This sequence encodes CASSARRGNTGELFF.

The CDR3 spells CASSVDGRAGGKYPTYEQYF. CDR3 nucleotide sequence: TGTGCCAGCAGCGTAGATGGACGAGCGGGGGGGAAATACCCGACCTACGAGCAGTACTTC. The chain couples TRBV9 to TRBJ2-7; 10 positions match TRBD2. This CDR3 is 20 amino acids long. In germline, CDR1 is SGDLS, CDR2 YYNGEE. The junction had 17 bases not matched to a gene; V was cut back by 0 bases and J by 2 bases. The full variable domain, with the rest looked up from reference TRBV9 and TRBJ2-7, is DSGVTQTPKHLITATGQRVTLRCSPRSGDLSVYWYQQSLDQGLQFLIQYYNGEERAKGNILERFSAQQFPDLHSELNLSSLELGDSALYFCASSVDGRAGGKYPTYEQYFGPGTRLTVT.

This clone showed up just a few times. Other DNA sequences in this sample translate to the same CDR3. The CDR3 loop reads CASSRQGTDTQYF. For the CDR3, the DNA is TGTGCCAGCAGCCGACAGGGTACAGATACGCAGTATTTT. This chain links TRBV5-4 with TRBJ2-3; 7 bases map to TRBD1. The J segment lost 3 bases and the V segment lost 4 bases, leaving 2 bases of the junction unmatched. Germline lookup yields CDR1 SGHNT and CDR2 YYREEE (reference sequence). The CDR3 is 13 amino acids.

The chain combines TRBV11-2 with TRBJ1-2; D is undetermined. The CDR3 consists of 13 residues. Germline CDR1 SGHAT, CDR2 FQNNGV. V lost 1 base to trimming and J lost 1 base, with 4 bases between them. CDR3 DNA sequence: TGTGCCAGCAGCTTAGCCTATAACTATGGCTACACCTTC. Residues: CASSLAYNYGYTF.

The genes are TRBV7-8 and TRBJ2-7; D is unresolved. This CDR3 region has 14 residues. With 6 bases removed from V and 3 bases from J, the gap between germline ends came to 15 bases. CDR1 and CDR2 from the germline V gene are SGHVS and FQNEAQ. CDR3 bases: TGTGCCAGCAGTCAAAGCCGGTTGATCTACGAGCAGTACTTC. Its protein is CASSQSRLIYEQYF.

The chain uses TRBV7-2 and TRBJ2-3; TRBD1 matches 9 bases. This CDR3 is 14 amino acids long. With V trimmed by 4 bases and J by 5 bases, 4 bases remained unmatched. The V gene's germline CDR1 is SGHTA and CDR2 FQGNSA. The CDR3 region has the DNA TGTGCCAGCAGCTCCGGGACAGGGATAGATACGCAGTATTTT. Protein sequence: CASSSGTGIDTQYF.

This chain uses TRBV6-5 with TRBJ2-3; 8 nucleotides align to TRBD1. CDR1 and CDR2 (germline): MNHEY, SVGAGI. With 6 bases clipped from V and 6 bases from J, the junction kept 11 bases outside the gene matches. This CDR3 is 15 amino acids long. CDR3 residues: CASSLRGQGEDTQYF. CDR3 in DNA: TGTGCCAGCAGCCTCCGTGGACAGGGAGAGGATACGCAGTATTTT.

The chain recombines TRBV5-8 with TRBJ2-7; 9 positions match TRBD2. Germline V lookup: CDR1 SGHTS, CDR2 YDEGEE. J was trimmed by 2 bases and V by 3 bases; bases with no gene match: 6. There are 15 residues in the CDR3. The CDR3 DNA is TGTGCCAGCAGCTGGGTAGCGGGGGCCACCTACGAGCAGTACTTC. It yields the protein CASSWVAGATYEQYF. Using reference TRBV5-8 and TRBJ2-7 for the parts outside the CDR3, the full variable domain is EAGVTQSPTHLIKTRGQQATLRCSPISGHTSVYWYQQALGLGLQFLLWYDEGEERNRGNFPPRFSGRQFPNYSSELNVNALELEDSALYLCASSWVAGATYEQYFGPGTRLTVT.

This chain uses TRBV4-3 with TRBJ2-5, with a tentative D call TRBD2 (6 bases). This CDR3 is 15 amino acids long. Germline V gives CDR1 LGHNA, CDR2 YSLEER. Trimming left V 0 bases short and J 2 bases short, with 10 bases between. The CDR3 loop is CASSQDWRGQETQYF. The CDR3 region has the DNA TGCGCCAGCAGCCAAGATTGGCGGGGACAAGAGACCCAGTACTTC.

The chain combines TRBV2 with TRBJ2-1; D remains ambiguous. V was shortened by 6 bases and J by 5 bases, with 17 bases between the two germline ends. In germline, CDR1 is SNHLY, CDR2 FYNNEI. The CDR3 has 15 residues. The CDR3 DNA is TGTGCCAGCAGACTCTCCGGTACTATAAACAATGAGCAGTTCTTC. This codes for CASRLSGTINNEQFF.

The rearrangement uses TRBV7-9 and TRBJ1-1, with D perhaps TRBD1 (6 bases). V lost 4 bases and J lost 5, with 14 bases in between. The CDR3 is 14 residues long. Germline lookup yields CDR1 SEHNR and CDR2 FQNEAQ (reference sequence). This CDR3 reads CASSSQGRITEAFF. The CDR3 DNA is TGTGCCAGCAGCTCCCAGGGGCGTATAACTGAAGCTTTCTTT.

The rearrangement joins TRBV4-2 to TRBJ1-5; D is ambiguous. This CDR3 is built from 14 residues. Trimming cost V 4 bases and J 7 bases, with 14 bases left between them. Germline-derived CDR1 and CDR2 are LGHNA and YNFKEQ. The CDR3 here is CASSPAGDWQPQHF. The CDR3 coding sequence is TGTGCCAGCAGCCCTGCCGGGGATTGGCAGCCCCAGCATTTT.

V and J are TRBV6-1 and TRBJ1-6, with D uncertain. Per germline, CDR1 MNHNS and CDR2 SASEGT. V was pared by 3 bases and J by 10 bases, with 7 bases between. This CDR3 spans 12 amino acids. This chain's CDR3 is CASSEAESPLHF. The DNA for the CDR3 is TGTGCCAGCAGTGAGGCGGAGTCACCCCTCCACTTT.

The chain carries TRBV4-1 and TRBJ2-3, with 10 bases aligning to TRBD2. The V segment lost 0 bases and the J segment 1 base; nucleotides outside the gene matches: 1. The CDR3 totals 16 residues. Germline values: CDR1 MGHRA, CDR2 YSYEKL. The CDR3 protein is CASSQDSGGRTDTQYF. As DNA, the CDR3 is TGCGCCAGCAGCCAAGATAGCGGGGGGCGCACAGATACGCAGTATTTT.

The rearrangement links TRBV2 to TRBJ2-1; 10 bases line up with TRBD2. The CDR3 loop spans 13 amino acids. The V segment lost 8 bases and the J segment 4 bases; nucleotides outside the gene matches: 2. Per germline, CDR1 SNHLY and CDR2 FYNNEI. The CDR3 spells CASLAGEYNEQFF. CDR3 nucleotide sequence: TGTGCCAGCCTAGCGGGGGAGTACAATGAGCAGTTCTTC.

The rearrangement uses TRBV29-1 and TRBJ1-1; 8 positions agree with TRBD1. V shed 6 bases and J 4 bases; nucleotides not matched to a gene: 10. Germline V gene data show CDR1 as SQVTM and CDR2 as ANQGSEA. The CDR3 totals 14 residues. Here the CDR3 reads CSVRGHRGSTEAFF. In DNA form, the CDR3 reads TGCAGCGTGCGGGGTCACAGGGGGAGCACTGAAGCTTTCTTT.